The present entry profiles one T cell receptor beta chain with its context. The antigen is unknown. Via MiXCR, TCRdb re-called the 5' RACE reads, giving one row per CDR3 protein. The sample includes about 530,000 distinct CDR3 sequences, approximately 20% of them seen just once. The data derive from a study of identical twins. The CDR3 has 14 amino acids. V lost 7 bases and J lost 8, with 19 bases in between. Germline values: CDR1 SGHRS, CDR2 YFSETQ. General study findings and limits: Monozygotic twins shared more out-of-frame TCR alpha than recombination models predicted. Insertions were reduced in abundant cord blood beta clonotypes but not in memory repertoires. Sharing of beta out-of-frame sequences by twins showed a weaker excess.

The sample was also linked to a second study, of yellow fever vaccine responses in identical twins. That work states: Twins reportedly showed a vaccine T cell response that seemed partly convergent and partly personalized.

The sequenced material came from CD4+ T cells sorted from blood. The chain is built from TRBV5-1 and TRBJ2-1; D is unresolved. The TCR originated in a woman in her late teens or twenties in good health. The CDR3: CASGGNSPSDEQFF. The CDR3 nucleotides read TGCGCCAGCGGCGGAAACAGCCCCTCGGATGAGCAGTTCTTC.